This entry lists 11 T cell receptor beta chains sequenced from one sample in a study of blood T cell repertoires in COVID-19. Data came from immunoSEQ multiplex PCR; TCRdb stores just in-frame clones and leaves some out. The sample includes some 200,000 clones, 85% to 90% of them seen just once. The sequenced sample was peripheral blood. The receptors originated from a man aged 80 or over with acute or convalescent COVID-19.

V gene TRBV19 combines with J gene TRBJ1-6; D not certain. Germline V gene lookup returns CDR1 LNHDA and CDR2 SQIVND (reference sequence). Trimming took off 5 bases at V and 0 bases at J, with 14 bases between the two ends. This CDR3 has 17 residues. DNA of the CDR3: TGTGCCAGTAGTGATCCGGGAAGAAGCTCCTATAATTCACCCCTCCACTTT. Protein product: CASSDPGRSSYNSPLHF.

This chain links TRBV12-5 with TRBJ2-2; 10 nucleotides agree with TRBD2. CDR3 length: 17 residues. V lost 0 bases, J lost 2 bases, and 3 bases stayed unmatched. In germline, CDR1 is LGHNT, CDR2 FRNRAP. The CDR3: CASGLVLAGDNTGELFF. As DNA, the CDR3 is TGTGCTAGTGGTTTGGTTCTAGCGGGAGACAACACCGGGGAGCTGTTTTTT.

The CDR3 bases are TGTGCCAGCAGCCATAGGGACTCCACCTACGAGCAGTACTTC. Translated: CASSHRDSTYEQYF. This chain connects TRBV7-9 to TRBJ2-7, with D perhaps matching TRBD2 (6 bases). This CDR3 is built from 14 residues. Germline V lookup: CDR1 SEHNR, CDR2 FQNEAQ (reference sequence). Trimming took 5 bases from V and 2 from J, leaving 13 bases between them.

The V gene is TRBV7-9, the J gene TRBJ2-7; 9 nucleotides match TRBD1. CDR1 is SEHNR and CDR2 is FQNEAQ in the germline V gene (reference sequence). V lost 5 bases, J lost 2 bases, and 4 bases stayed unmatched. The CDR3 extends over 14 amino acids. CDR3 protein: CASSGGQGPYEQYF. The CDR3 DNA sequence: TGTGCCAGCAGCGGGGGACAGGGTCCCTACGAGCAGTACTTC. Based on the CDR3 plus reference TRBV7-9 and TRBJ2-7, the full variable domain is DTGVSQNPRHKITKRGQNVTFRCDPISEHNRLYWYRQTLGQGPEFLTYFQNEAQLEKSRLLSDRFSAERPKGSFSTLEIQRTEQGDSAMYLCASSGGQGPYEQYFGPGTRLTVT.

The CDR3 sequence: CASRGPGWGNQPQHF. The CDR3 DNA reads TGTGCCAGTAGGGGGCCCGGCTGGGGCAATCAGCCCCAGCATTTT. The rearrangement links TRBV19 to TRBJ1-5, with D perhaps matching TRBD1 (5 bases). CDR1 and CDR2 from the germline V gene are LNHDA and SQIVND (reference sequence). CDR3 length equals 15 residues. V gave up 6 bases and J gave up 2 bases, with 14 bases separating them.

The chain recombines TRBV6-6 with TRBJ2-1; 9 bases agree with TRBD1. The CDR3 runs to 15 residues. CDR1 MNHNY and CDR2 SVGAGI come from the germline V gene (reference sequence). V was pared by 5 bases and J by 6 bases, with 8 bases of the junction left unmatched. This CDR3 is CASSRVQTGGNEQFF. In DNA form, the CDR3 reads TGTGCCAGCAGTAGGGTCCAGACAGGGGGCAATGAGCAGTTCTTC.

The chain couples TRBV24-1 to TRBJ2-3; 13 nucleotides match TRBD2. The CDR3 consists of 16 residues. Trimming at V came to 4 bases and at J to 7 bases, leaving 7 bases not matched to a gene. Looked up from germline, CDR1 is KGHDR and CDR2 is SFDVKD. CDR3 region: CATSDPTSGRTNTQYF. The CDR3 bases are TGTGCCACCAGTGACCCGACTAGCGGGAGGACGAATACGCAGTATTTT.

This chain connects TRBV6-2 or TRBV6-3 to TRBJ1-5; 9 bases align to TRBD1. This CDR3 has 15 residues. Trimming took 5 bases from V and 6 from J; bases not matched to a gene: 8. CDR1 and CDR2 from the germline V gene are MNHEY and SVGEGT. The CDR3: CASSRPGQGGQPQHF. The CDR3 coding sequence is TGTGCCAGCAGTCGACCGGGACAGGGTGGTCAGCCCCAGCATTTT.

The chain joins TRBV14 to TRBJ2-7; D is possibly TRBD2 (5 bases). Germline V lookup: CDR1 SGHDN, CDR2 FVKESK. This CDR3 has 16 amino acids. With 0 bases removed from V and 4 bases from J, the gap between germline ends came to 16 bases. CDR3 bases: TGTGCCAGCAGCCAAGATTTGGGAGCGGACTTTTACGAGCAGTACTTC. Translating it yields CASSQDLGADFYEQYF.

The V and J genes are TRBV5-1 and TRBJ2-7; TRBD1 aligns across 9 bases. V lost 1 base and J lost 4; bases outside the gene matches: 9. CDR1 and CDR2 from the germline V gene are SGHRS and YFSETQ. The CDR3 loop spans 16 amino acids. The CDR3 sequence: CASSLYGTGLFYEQYF. CDR3 coding DNA: TGCGCCAGCAGCTTGTATGGGACAGGGCTCTTTTACGAGCAGTACTTC.

This chain links TRBV7-8 with TRBJ2-1, with 13 bases fitting TRBD2. V shed 5 bases, J shed 7 bases, and the junction held 14 bases outside the gene matches. The germline CDR1 and CDR2 sequences are SGHVS and FQNEAQ. This CDR3 is 18 amino acids long. The CDR3, as DNA: TGTGCCAGCAGCCTCAGGACTAGCGGGAGAGAACGTATGAATGAGCAGTTCTTC. It yields the protein CASSLRTSGRERMNEQFF.